What follows is one TCR beta chain and its context. Regions amplified from RNA transcripts were the TCR beta CDR3 regions. First-round RT-PCR with HTBI primers amplified the TCR CDR3 region. From the multiplex PCR reads, TCRdb called clonotypes with MiXCR, one entry per CDR3 protein. The sample carries 300,000 to 450,000 distinct CDR3 sequences, approximately 25% recorded once. The data stem from a study of T cells in Graves' hyperthyroidism and ophthalmopathy. The CDR3 consists of 14 residues. J gave up 9 bases and V 5 bases, and 9 bases lay outside the gene matches. The chain joins TRBV12-3 or TRBV12-4 to TRBJ2-1; 8 bases fit TRBD2. Source material: blood. The receptor was derived from a man in his fifties with Graves' hyperthyroidism. The CDR3 bases are TGTGCCAGCAGTCGAGGGGGACTAGGGGGTGAGCAGTTCTTC. It specifies CASSRGGLGGEQFF.